This T cell receptor beta chain was captured by sequencing in a study of identical twins (dated by TCRdb to between 2015 and 2016). Looking at the study overall: To test whether fetal clonotypes persist, the study used deep sequencing on TCR alpha and beta repertoires from monozygotic twins, unrelated adults of various ages, and cord blood. To rule out contamination, replicate twin experiments were performed at different times with different library preparation protocols.

Of note for this clonotype: Its antigen is unknown. The junction departs from germline at one end; a sequencing error may be responsible.

Every donor in the study was a healthy Caucasian. Miltenyi CD45RO+ enrichment and human naive T-cell isolation kits were used to isolate memory (CD45RO+) and naive T cells from PBMC. General conclusions and limits of the study: Excess twin sharing in beta out-of-frame sequences was weaker because fewer shared sequences lowered the signal-to-noise ratio. Fewer insertions were carried by abundant cord blood beta clonotypes, a similar but weaker trend appeared in young adult naive repertoires, and no such trend appeared in memory repertoires. Zero-insertion analyses could be partly confounded by invariant T cells such as MAIT and iNKT, although diverse VJ usage argued against such confounding for most clonotypes. Compared with coincidental sharing between unrelated individuals, an excess of low generation-probability sequences was observed among out-of-frame TCR alpha sequences shared between twins. Because the same donors could not be followed over many years, conclusions were based on cross-sectional statistical analysis. Out-of-frame TCR alpha sharing in monozygotic twins was systematically underestimated by recombination models, whereas sharing between unrelated individuals was in agreement with the recombination models.

Library method: 5' RACE. Sequencing relied on an Illumina HiSeq 2000. Template switching added a universal primer binding site, and the final cDNA carried a unique molecular identifier that allowed TCR cDNA molecules to be counted accurately. Specific primers in the conserved constant-segment region were used to synthesize first-strand cDNA for the TCR alpha and beta chains. Each cDNA library was double barcoded, with a SMART-Mk sample barcode plus Illumina barcodes, to control for contamination. TruSeq adapter sequences and Illumina sample barcodes were added in two successive PCR steps. The TCR alpha and beta cDNA libraries were sequenced on the Illumina HiSeq platform using custom primers. As for how the authors treated the data: Raw reads were processed with MiGEC to extract unique molecular identifiers, and MiXCR was used to determine CDR3 positions. For each individual, recombination models were inferred using an EM algorithm with the repgenHMM and IGoR tools. The analysis of shared clonotypes was done with the tcR package in R, with sharing normalized by the product of cloneset sizes. Out-of-frame nonproductive sequences were analyzed to study raw recombination free of thymic and clonal selection effects. The public reads were reanalyzed by TCRdb: fastp trimming at Q25, MiXCR alignment, in-frame beta chains only. Rows merge per CDR3 protein into single entries with the most common DNA and genes. The V and J calls follow TCRdb's processing rather than the paper's. The sample table lists roughly 260,000 distinct CDR3 sequences, around an eighth of them with a count of one. Together, the top ten hold under 9.5% of the sample.

The CDR3, cysteine through phenylalanine, is 13 amino acids long. The only DNA kept is the CDR3, 39 bases in frame from the first base. CDR1 and CDR2 are drawn from the germline V gene (reference sequence): SEHNR, FQNEAQ. Sample: memory (CD45RO+) T cells sorted from blood. Read against the paper, the sample's cell subset or site label means: CD45RO+ enriched T cells. The TCR was taken from a woman in her late teens or twenties in good health. The V and J genes are TRBV7-9 and TRBJ2-5; no D gene can be assigned with confidence. Here is the DNA: TGTGCCAGCAGCGTCCGCCCGGAAGAGACCCAGCACTTC. It specifies CASSVRPEETQHF.